These 2 T cell receptor beta chains share one sample of origin, sequenced in a study of blood T cells in healthy people across ages. Primers used in a second PCR of roughly 6 to 11 cycles were a sample-barcoded 5' primer and a J-beta primer mix. MiXCR was run by TCRdb on the 5' RACE reads, yielding one entry per CDR3 protein. The profile shows under 2,000,000 distinct CDR3 sequences, 49% of them singletons. The sequencing input was blood. The receptors originated from a woman aged 40 to 50 in good health.

The rearrangement uses TRBV20-1 and TRBJ2-1; 10 bases match TRBD2. There are 15 residues in the CDR3. V lost 6 bases and J lost 10; bases outside the gene matches: 15. In germline, CDR1 is DFQATT, CDR2 SNEGSKA (reference sequence). Here the CDR3 DNA reads TGCAGTGCCATCGGGGATAGCGGGGGGCTTAAGGAGCAGTTCTTC. Its translation is CSAIGDSGGLKEQFF.

The chain joins TRBV20-1 to TRBJ2-3, with 11 bases that match TRBD2. The length of the CDR3 is 16 residues. V dropped 2 bases and J dropped 6; count of bases not matched to a gene: 10. Germline assignment: CDR1 DFQATT and CDR2 SNEGSKA (reference sequence). The CDR3 nucleotides read TGCAGTGCTAGACCCCTAGCGGGGGGCGGAACCGATACGCAGTATTTT. It yields the protein CSARPLAGGGTDTQYF.